These T cell receptor beta chains were read from a single sample in a study of blood T cell repertoires in COVID-19. The repertoire was sequenced with immunoSEQ multiplex PCR; TCRdb's copy has only in-frame clones and lacks some. This table holds some 200,000 clones, roughly 85% found once. The sample taken for sequencing was peripheral blood. The receptors were sampled from a woman between 70 and 85 years old with COVID-19, enrolled during active disease. The CDR3 runs from the conserved cysteine through the conserved F or W. D genes are given only for firm matches. Some rows mark clone size as missing; the rest say once, few, many or name a class of expanded clone.

size	V	D	J	DNA	CDR3
NA	TRBV6-4	NA	TRBJ1-5	TGTGCCAGCAGTGACTCGAGAGGGAGCAATCAGCCCCAGCATTTT	CASSDSRGSNQPQHF
NA	TRBV19	NA	TRBJ1-2	TGTGCCAGTAGTATAGGGCACGGCTACACCTTC	CASSIGHGYTF
NA	TRBV5-5	NA	TRBJ1-5	TGTGCCAGCAATCGAGACGGCGGGAGCAATCAGCCCCAGCATTTT	CASNRDGGSNQPQHF
NA	TRBV7-9	NA	TRBJ1-5	TGTGCCAGCAGCCGGGACCCAGGGGAGCCCCAGCATTTT	CASSRDPGEPQHF
NA	TRBV9	NA	TRBJ1-2	TGTGCCAGCAGCGCGCGGGACGTGGGGCACTATGGCTACACCTTC	CASSARDVGHYGYTF
NA	TRBV5-1	NA	TRBJ1-2	TGCGCCAGCAGCTCGTCAGGACAGCGCCACTATGGCTACACCTTC	CASSSSGQRHYGYTF
NA	TRBV6-6	NA	TRBJ2-1	TGTGCCAGCAGTCCGCGAGGTACAACCGTCCCTGGCCTCTACAATGAGCAGTTCTTC	CASSPRGTTVPGLYNEQFF
NA	TRBV3-1/TRBV3-2	TRBD2	TRBJ2-7	TGTGCCAGCAGCTCCCGGGTAGCGGGAGTGAGCGAGCAGTACTTC	CASSSRVAGVSEQYF
NA	TRBV6-1	NA	TRBJ2-4	TGTGCCAGCAGTGAAGCGACACTAGCCAAAAACATTCAGTACTTC	CASSEATLAKNIQYF
NA	TRBV27	NA	TRBJ2-5	TGTGCCAGCACCTCCCTTGGGGGGTCGGAGACCCAGTACTTC	CASTSLGGSETQYF
few	TRBV29-1	TRBD1	TRBJ1-1	TGCAGCGTTCTCGTTTGGACAGGGGACACTGAAGCTTTCTTT	CSVLVWTGDTEAFF
NA	TRBV4-2	TRBD1	TRBJ1-4	TGTGCCAGCAAGGAATCGGGACAGCCTAATGAAAAACTGTTTTTT	CASKESGQPNEKLFF
NA	TRBV3-1/TRBV3-2	TRBD2	TRBJ2-7	TGTGCCAGCAGCCAAGCGGGACTAGACACTTCCTACGAGCAGTACTTC	CASSQAGLDTSYEQYF
NA	TRBV6-2/TRBV6-3	TRBD1	TRBJ2-5	TGTGCCAGCAGTTACGACAGGGGCGCAGAACAAGAGACCCAGTACTTC	CASSYDRGAEQETQYF
NA	TRBV3-1/TRBV3-2	NA	TRBJ2-3	TGTGCCAGCAGCCACAGGGCAGAAGGCACAGATACGCAGTATTTT	CASSHRAEGTDTQYF
NA	TRBV19	TRBD1	TRBJ1-5	TGTGCCAGTAGTATGGGGGGACAGGGCGGTGGACAGCCCCAGCATTTT	CASSMGGQGGGQPQHF
NA	TRBV18	NA	TRBJ2-5	TGTGCCAGCTCCCTCCAAGAGACCCAGTACTTC	CASSLQETQYF
NA	TRBV9	TRBD1	TRBJ1-6	TGTGCCAGCAGCGTAGGAAGGACAGGGTATTCACCCCTCCACTTT	CASSVGRTGYSPLHF
NA	TRBV7-3	NA	TRBJ2-5	TGTGCCAGCAGCTTGATGGGGGGGCTCCAAGAGACCCAGTACTTC	CASSLMGGLQETQYF
once	TRBV7-2	NA	TRBJ2-7	TGTGCCAGCAGCCCCGATTGGTCACGGTCGTACGAGCAGTACTTC	CASSPDWSRSYEQYF
NA	TRBV12-3/TRBV12-4	NA	TRBJ1-2	TGTGCCAGCAGTTTACAGACAGGCTATGGCTACACCTTC	CASSLQTGYGYTF
NA	TRBV7-9	NA	TRBJ2-1	TGTGCCAGCAGCTTAGCCCTAGGACAGAACAATGAGCAGTTCTTC	CASSLALGQNNEQFF
NA	TRBV27	TRBD2	TRBJ2-1	TGTGCCAGCAGTCTGCGACTAGCGGGGGAGGGCCTCTACAATGAGCAGTTCTTC	CASSLRLAGEGLYNEQFF
NA	TRBV7-3	NA	TRBJ2-2	TGTGCCAGCAGCTTAGGAGCGAACACCGGGGAGCTGTTTTTT	CASSLGANTGELFF
NA	TRBV15	NA	TRBJ2-7	TGTGCCACCAGCAGAGTCAGGGCGGCGGCCTACGAGCAGTACTTC	CATSRVRAAAYEQYF
NA	TRBV5-6	NA	TRBJ2-5	TGTGCCAGCAGCTTTCGGTCGGGCCAAGAGACCCAGTACTTC	CASSFRSGQETQYF
NA	TRBV3-1/TRBV3-2	NA	TRBJ1-2	TGTGCCAGCAGCCTAAGAGGTGGGGGCGCAGACTATGGCTACACCTTC	CASSLRGGGADYGYTF
NA	TRBV5-1	NA	TRBJ2-1	TGCGCCAGCAGAATATTTCCGGGACTCCCCCCGAGTGGCTCCTACAATGAGCAGTTCTTC	CASRIFPGLPPSGSYNEQFF
few	TRBV7-2	NA	TRBJ2-7	TGTGCCAGCAGCTTAGAGGGGCGTCGAGACGAGCAGTACTTC	CASSLEGRRDEQYF
NA	TRBV19	TRBD1	TRBJ1-5	TGTGCCAGTAGTTCCTCCCGCACGACAGGGGATTCCCAGCCCCAGCATTTT	CASSSSRTTGDSQPQHF